These 16 T cell receptor beta chains were sequenced from one sample in a study of cytomegalovirus exposure and HLA in healthy donors. Primers included in the PCR were 60 Vbeta and 13 Jbeta primers. This table comes from immunoSEQ multiplex PCR, and its TCRdb copy is limited to in-frame clones, with some not included. The sample consists of approximately 270,000 clones, about four fifths of them appearing once. Sequenced sample: PBMCs. The origin of the receptors is a girl aged 2-10 years in good health and CMV-seronegative.

As regards this clone: At one end the junction does not follow the germline gene, possibly because of a read error. This chain links TRBV7-9 with TRBJ2-7; a weak D match, TRBD2 (5 bases). The CDR3 is 12 residues long. CDR1 is SEHNR, CDR2 FQNEAQ, per germline (reference sequence). The CDR3 DNA reads as TGTTCCAGCAGCATGGGGAGCTACGAGCAGTACTTC. Translation: CSSSMGSYEQYF.

J is TRBJ2-5 and V is TRBV4-1; tentatively, D is TRBD1 (5 bases). The CDR3 runs to 16 residues. The germline CDR1 and CDR2 sequences are MGHRA and YSYEKL. Trimming removed 4 bases at V and 2 bases at J, with 17 bases between. DNA for the CDR3: TGCGCCAGCAGCCGTGGTCCAGGGCAGATTCAAGAGACCCAGTACTTC. It yields the protein CASSRGPGQIQETQYF.

The rearrangement links TRBV28 to TRBJ2-7, with D maybe TRBD2 (6 bases). V was trimmed by 6 bases and J by 0 bases, leaving 9 bases between them. The CDR3 loop spans 13 amino acids. CDR1 is MDHEN and CDR2 is SYDVKM in the germline V gene. CDR3 protein: CASRLGLSYEQYF. The CDR3 nucleotides read TGTGCCAGCAGATTGGGACTCTCCTACGAGCAGTACTTC.

The chain couples TRBV7-3 to TRBJ1-1, with D possibly TRBD1 on 6 matching bases. Looked up from germline, CDR1 is SGHTA and CDR2 is FQGTGA. There are 21 residues in the CDR3. V was cut by 2 bases and J by 13 bases, with 41 bases left in between. CDR3 nucleotide sequence: TGTGCCAGCAGCTTATCGGCCCCTCCCCCAGGGACACCATCTTATATCCTTGAGAGTTTCTTT. This codes for CASSLSAPPPGTPSYILESFF.

This chain connects TRBV25-1 to TRBJ1-1; D is perhaps TRBD1 (5 bases). Germline V gives CDR1 MGHDK, CDR2 SYGVNS. Trimming took 6 bases from V and 0 from J, leaving 11 bases between them. The CDR3 runs 14 residues. This CDR3 reads CASSTDRMNTEAFF. In DNA, the CDR3 is TGTGCCAGCAGCACCGACAGAATGAACACTGAAGCTTTCTTT.

The V gene is TRBV28, the J gene TRBJ2-7; 7 nucleotides match TRBD2. Germline V gene data show CDR1 as MDHEN and CDR2 as SYDVKM. V lost 10 bases to trimming and J lost 2 bases; unmatched junction nucleotides: 8. The CDR3 runs 13 residues. The CDR3 protein is CAICGSLPYEQYF. The CDR3 DNA is TGTGCCATTTGCGGGAGTCTCCCCTACGAGCAGTACTTC.

As to this clone: Germline is not matched at one junction end, which may reflect a read error. The V call is TRBV30, the J call TRBJ2-1, with 7 bases lining up with TRBD2. The CDR3 covers 13 residues. Germline CDR1 GTSNPN, CDR2 SVGIG (reference sequence). For the CDR3, the DNA is TGTGCCCGGAGCGGGACTACTTACAATGAGCAGTTCTTC. Translated, it gives CARSGTTYNEQFF.

The chain joins TRBV5-8 to TRBJ1-4; D ambiguous. Trimming removed 6 bases at V and 0 bases at J, with 12 bases between. Germline CDR1 SGHTS, CDR2 YDEGEE. The CDR3 is 15 amino acids. The CDR3 DNA reads as TGTGCCAGCACCTTTCGGTCTCCAACTAATGAAAAACTGTTTTTT. Protein sequence: CASTFRSPTNEKLFF.

The J gene is TRBJ2-5, the V gene TRBV28; 11 positions agree with TRBD2. Germline V gives CDR1 MDHEN, CDR2 SYDVKM. The J segment lost 0 bases and the V segment lost 7 bases, leaving 16 bases of the junction unmatched. This CDR3 has 19 residues. The CDR3 DNA follows: TGTGCCAGCACCTCACGAGGGCTAGCGGGGGGCACTTACCAAGAGACCCAGTACTTC. It is translated as CASTSRGLAGGTYQETQYF.

The chain recombines TRBV5-6 with TRBJ2-5; the D is unclear. CDR1 SGHDT and CDR2 YYEEEE come from the germline V gene. With 3 bases removed from V and 9 bases from J, the gap between germline ends came to 9 bases. The CDR3 runs to 11 residues. The CDR3 here is CASSSARSQYF. The CDR3 DNA reads TGTGCCAGCAGCTCTGCCAGGTCCCAGTACTTC. Looking up the rest from reference TRBV5-6 and TRBJ2-5 gives the full variable domain: DAGVTQSPTHLIKTRGQQVTLRCSPKSGHDTVSWYQQALGQGPQFIFQYYEEEERQRGNFPDRFSGHQFPNYSSELNVNALLLGDSALYLCASSSARSQYFGPGTRLLVL.

DNA of the CDR3: TGTGCCAGCTTAATGGGCGGGACCACCTACAATGAGCAGTTCTTC. Encoded protein: CASLMGGTTYNEQFF. The gene calls are TRBV18 and TRBJ2-1; perhaps TRBD2 as D (6 bases). The germline V gene has CDR1 KGHSH and CDR2 LQKENI. The CDR3 spans 15 residues. V gave up 7 bases and J gave up 2 bases, with 15 bases separating them.

The CDR3 DNA reads as TGTGCCAGTAGTTCAGTACGACAGGGGAGGAACACTGAAGCTTTCTTT. Its protein product is CASSSVRQGRNTEAFF. V is TRBV19 and J is TRBJ1-1; 8 bases are a match to TRBD1. The ends lost 5 bases at V and 1 base at J; junction bases unmatched: 9. Germline V gene lookup returns CDR1 LNHDA and CDR2 SQIVND (reference sequence). The CDR3 has 16 amino acids. Looking up the rest from reference TRBV19 and TRBJ1-1 gives the full variable domain: DGGITQSPKYLFRKEGQNVTLSCEQNLNHDAMYWYRQDPGQGLRLIYYSQIVNDFQKGDIAEGYSVSREKKESFPLTVTSAQKNPTAFYLCASSSVRQGRNTEAFFGQGTRLTVV.

The V and J genes are TRBV11-2 and TRBJ2-3; D perhaps matches TRBD2 (6 bases). The CDR3 has 15 residues. Trimming took 5 bases from V and 2 from J, leaving 14 bases between them. CDR1 is SGHAT and CDR2 is FQNNGV in the germline V gene. The CDR3 spells CASSLGLSATDTQYF. The CDR3 DNA is TGTGCCAGCAGCCTAGGACTATCCGCCACAGATACGCAGTATTTT.

The chain combines TRBV27 with TRBJ2-5; 9 bases agree with TRBD1. The CDR3 runs 14 residues. Germline V CDR1 and CDR2: MNHEY, SMNVEV (reference sequence). V lost 4 bases and J lost 5; bases outside the gene matches: 5. The chain's CDR3 is CASSWTGTGETQYF. In nucleotides, the CDR3 is TGTGCCAGCAGTTGGACAGGGACAGGGGAGACCCAGTACTTC.

In this sample, this clone turned up once. This chain uses TRBV23-1 with TRBJ1-5; D unresolved. TRBV23-1 is treated as an ORF (open reading frame) with a function not yet certain. This CDR3 has 19 residues. V dropped 8 bases and J dropped 1 base, with 27 bases sitting between them. In DNA form, the CDR3 reads TGCGCCAGCGGACGGGATAAGGACCTTCTGGTGATGAGCAATCAGCCCCAGCATTTT. Its translation is CASGRDKDLLVMSNQPQHF.

The CDR3 bases are TGTGCCAGCAGCTTAGACACAAATCAGCCCCAGCATTTT. Translation: CASSLDTNQPQHF. J is TRBJ1-5 and V is TRBV7-2; no reliable D call. The CDR3 has 13 amino acids. V was clipped by 1 base and J by 4 bases, with 5 bases between them. Germline-derived CDR1 and CDR2 are SGHTA and FQGNSA. Filled out from reference TRBV7-2 and TRBJ1-5, the complete variable domain reads GAGVSQSPSNKVTEKGKDVELRCDPISGHTALYWYRQSLGQGLEFLIYFQGNSAPDKSGLPSDRFSAERTGGSVSTLTIQRTQQEDSAVYLCASSLDTNQPQHFGDGTRLSIL.